The next 13 T cell receptor beta chains were all read from a single sample in a study of blood T cell repertoires in COVID-19. Repertoires were generated with immunoSEQ multiplex PCR, while TCRdb's copy carries only in-frame clones and drops some. The data hold about 24,000 clones, with about nine tenths observed a single time. Sequences were obtained from peripheral blood. The receptor set was obtained from a woman between 70 and 85 years old with active COVID-19.

The CDR3 loop reads CASSVGTGLGTEAFF. CDR3 nucleotide sequence: TGTGCCAGTTCCGTCGGGACAGGGCTCGGCACTGAAGCTTTCTTT. The chain uses TRBV7-6 and TRBJ1-1, with 9 bases aligning to TRBD1. The V gene end was trimmed by 9 bases and the J gene end by 4 bases; junction bases not matched to a gene: 12. The CDR3 runs 15 residues. Germline CDR1 and CDR2: SGHVS and FNYEAQ.

The V call is TRBV7-8, the J call TRBJ2-3; 7 positions match TRBD1. The germline CDR1 and CDR2 sequences are SGHVS and FQNEAQ. CDR3 length equals 15 residues. V lost 5 bases, J lost 3 bases, and 8 bases stayed unmatched. This chain's CDR3 is CASSGQAWGTDTQYF. In DNA, the CDR3 is TGTGCCAGCAGCGGACAGGCTTGGGGTACAGATACGCAGTATTTT. The full variable domain, in which reference TRBV7-8 and TRBJ2-3 provide the parts outside the CDR3, is GAGVSQSPRYKVAKRGQDVALRCDPISGHVSLFWYQQALGQGPEFLTYFQNEAQLDKSGLPSDRFFAERPEGSVSTLKIQRTQQEDSAVYLCASSGQAWGTDTQYFGPGTRLTVL.

The V gene is TRBV6-5, the J gene TRBJ2-7, with 9 bases matching TRBD1. The junction had 7 bases not matched to a gene; V was cut back by 2 bases and J by 5 bases. The CDR3 length is 15 residues. CDR1 and CDR2 from the germline V gene are MNHEY and SVGAGI. The chain's CDR3 is CASSYRDRARHEQYF. The CDR3 DNA follows: TGTGCCAGCAGTTACAGGGACAGGGCACGGCACGAGCAGTACTTC.

V is TRBV7-9 and J is TRBJ2-5; TRBD2 matches 8 bases. The length of the CDR3 is 14 residues. The trim removed 3 bases at V and 5 bases at J, leaving 5 bases unmatched. The germline V gene has CDR1 SEHNR and CDR2 FQNEAQ (reference sequence). CDR3 in amino acids: CASSFPGGRETQYF. In DNA form, the CDR3 reads TGTGCCAGCAGCTTCCCGGGGGGGAGGGAGACCCAGTACTTC.

This sequence joins TRBV5-4 and TRBJ2-1; weak D call: TRBD1 (6 bases). The germline gives CDR1 SGHNT, CDR2 YYREEE (reference sequence). Deletions cut 5 bases from V and 4 bases from J, with 10 bases between. This CDR3 is 13 amino acids long. The CDR3 nucleotides are TGTGCCAGCAGTGGGGGCGGGTACAATGAGCAGTTCTTC. Residues: CASSGGGYNEQFF.

The J gene is TRBJ2-7, the V gene TRBV10-3; 13 nucleotides line up with TRBD2. The CDR3 is 14 amino acids. J was trimmed by 4 bases and V by 7 bases; bases with no gene match: 4. Per germline, CDR1 ENHRY and CDR2 SYGVKD. The DNA of the CDR3 is TGTGCCATCACTAGGACTAGCGGGGGTTACGAGCAGTACTTC. Its translation: CAITRTSGGYEQYF.

The chain uses TRBV7-2 and TRBJ2-7, with D maybe TRBD2 (7 bases). CDR3 size: 18 residues. Germline CDR1 is SGHTA and CDR2 is FQGNSA. Trimming removed 3 bases from V and 3 bases from J, with 24 bases in between. CDR3 protein: CASSLGYMGGGSNYEQYF. The CDR3 DNA reads as TGTGCCAGCAGCTTGGGTTATATGGGAGGGGGGTCCAACTACGAGCAGTACTTC.

The chain couples TRBV7-3 to TRBJ1-5; no firm D call. This CDR3 spans 18 amino acids. Between the trimmed V and J ends, which lost 3 bases and 0 bases, there was a span of 18 bases. The germline CDR1 and CDR2 sequences are SGHTA and FQGTGA. The CDR3 DNA follows: TGTGCCAGCAGCTTTACAATTGAGAGGGCCTATAGCAATCAGCCCCAGCATTTT. This translates into CASSFTIERAYSNQPQHF. Complete variable domain (other parts from reference TRBV7-3 and TRBJ1-5): GAGVSQTPSNKVTEKGKYVELRCDPISGHTALYWYRQSLGQGPEFLIYFQGTGAADDSGLPNDRFFAVRPEGSVSTLKIQRTERGDSAVYLCASSFTIERAYSNQPQHFGDGTRLSIL.

This sequence joins TRBV11-1 and TRBJ2-3; 9 bases agree with TRBD2. The junction had 7 bases not matched to a gene; V was cut back by 5 bases and J by 4 bases. Germline assignment: CDR1 SGHAT and CDR2 FQDESV (reference sequence). The CDR3 is 15 amino acids. This chain's CDR3 is CASSLLAGNPDTQYF. CDR3 DNA sequence: TGTGCCAGCAGCCTTCTAGCGGGGAACCCAGATACGCAGTATTTT.

V and J are TRBV29-1 and TRBJ2-1; TRBD2 might be the D (5 bases). Trimming removed 7 bases at V and 8 bases at J, with 12 bases between. This CDR3 spans 11 amino acids. CDR1 SQVTM and CDR2 ANQGSEA come from the germline V gene. CDR3 bases: TGCAGCGGAAGGGCGGGCCATGAGCAGTTCTTC. Its protein is CSGRAGHEQFF.

The chain recombines TRBV7-2 with TRBJ2-1, with D possibly matching TRBD2 (5 bases). This CDR3 comprises 17 residues. The V and J ends lost 0 bases and 6 bases respectively, with 18 bases between them. From germline, CDR1 is SGHTA and CDR2 FQGNSA. CDR3 in amino acids: CASSLALVSPGLNEQFF. In DNA, the CDR3 is TGTGCCAGCAGCTTAGCGCTTGTTAGCCCAGGACTCAATGAGCAGTTCTTC.

The J gene is TRBJ2-3, the V gene TRBV15, with 7 nucleotides matching TRBD2. The length of the CDR3 is 19 residues. CDR1 and CDR2 (germline): LNHNV, YYDKDF (reference sequence). Trimming cost V 0 bases and J 0 bases; bases outside gene matches: 12. This CDR3 reads CATSRDYGAGTPSTDTQYF. CDR3 bases: TGTGCCACCAGCAGAGATTATGGAGCGGGGACCCCTAGCACAGATACGCAGTATTTT. Full variable domain (outside the CDR3, taken from reference TRBV15 and TRBJ2-3): DAMVIQNPRYQVTQFGKPVTLSCSQTLNHNVMYWYQQKSSQAPKLLFHYYDKDFNNEADTPDNFQSRRPNTSFCFLDIRSPGLGDTAMYLCATSRDYGAGTPSTDTQYFGPGTRLTVL.

This clone has only a few counts. The rearrangement links TRBV28 to TRBJ1-2, with D possibly being TRBD1 (5 bases). CDR3 length: 12 amino acids. V shed 6 bases and J shed 12 bases, with 17 bases lying between them. Germline CDR1 MDHEN, CDR2 SYDVKM. Here the CDR3 reads CASSPPRGANTF. As DNA, the CDR3 is TGTGCCAGCAGCCCCCCAAGGGGCGCTAACACCTTC.